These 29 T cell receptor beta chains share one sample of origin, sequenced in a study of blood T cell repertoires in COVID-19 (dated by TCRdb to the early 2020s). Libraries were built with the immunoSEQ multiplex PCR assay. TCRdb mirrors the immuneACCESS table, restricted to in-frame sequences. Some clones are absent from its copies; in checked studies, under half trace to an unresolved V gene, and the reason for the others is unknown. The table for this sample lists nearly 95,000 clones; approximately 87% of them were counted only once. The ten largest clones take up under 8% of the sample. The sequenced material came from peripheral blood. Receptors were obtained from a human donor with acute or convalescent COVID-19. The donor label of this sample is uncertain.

The CDR3 is CASSQTGISTDTQYF. The CDR3 DNA follows: TGCGCCAGCAGCCAAACGGGGATTAGCACAGATACGCAGTATTTT. V and J are TRBV4-3 and TRBJ2-3; D perhaps matches TRBD2 (5 bases). The CDR3 is 15 residues long. V lost 2 bases and J 0 bases, leaving 9 bases between the germline ends. CDR1 is LGHNA, CDR2 YSLEER, per germline.

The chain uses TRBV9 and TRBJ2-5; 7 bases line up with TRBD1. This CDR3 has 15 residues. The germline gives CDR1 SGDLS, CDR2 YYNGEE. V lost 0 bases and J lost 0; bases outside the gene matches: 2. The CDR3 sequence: CASSVGGQYQETQYF. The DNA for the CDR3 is TGTGCCAGCAGCGTAGGGGGACAGTACCAAGAGACCCAGTACTTC. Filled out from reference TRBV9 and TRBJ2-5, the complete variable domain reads DSGVTQTPKHLITATGQRVTLRCSPRSGDLSVYWYQQSLDQGLQFLIQYYNGEERAKGNILERFSAQQFPDLHSELNLSSLELGDSALYFCASSVGGQYQETQYFGPGTRLLVL.

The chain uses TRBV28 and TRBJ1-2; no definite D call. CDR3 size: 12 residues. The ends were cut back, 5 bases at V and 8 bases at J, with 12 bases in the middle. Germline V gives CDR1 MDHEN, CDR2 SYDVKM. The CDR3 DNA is TGTGCCAGCAGTACTTCAGGTCGGGGCTACACCTTC. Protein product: CASSTSGRGYTF.

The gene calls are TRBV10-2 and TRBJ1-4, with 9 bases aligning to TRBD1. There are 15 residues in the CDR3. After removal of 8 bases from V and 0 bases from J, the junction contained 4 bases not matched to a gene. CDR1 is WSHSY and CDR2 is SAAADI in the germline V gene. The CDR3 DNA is TGCGCCAGCGGTGGACAGGGGTCAACTAATGAAAAACTGTTTTTT. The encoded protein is CASGGQGSTNEKLFF.

CDR3 in amino acids: CSSLRRPYNEQFF. CDR3 sequence (DNA): TGTTCGTCTCTAAGGCGGCCCTACAATGAGCAGTTCTTC. The chain joins TRBV12-3 or TRBV12-4 to TRBJ2-1, with unresolved D. This CDR3 is built from 13 residues.

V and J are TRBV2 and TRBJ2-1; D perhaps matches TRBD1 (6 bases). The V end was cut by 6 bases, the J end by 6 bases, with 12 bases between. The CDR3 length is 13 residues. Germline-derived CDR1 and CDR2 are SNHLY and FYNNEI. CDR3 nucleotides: TGTGCCAGCAGCGCGGAACAGGGCAATGAGCAGTTCTTC. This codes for CASSAEQGNEQFF.

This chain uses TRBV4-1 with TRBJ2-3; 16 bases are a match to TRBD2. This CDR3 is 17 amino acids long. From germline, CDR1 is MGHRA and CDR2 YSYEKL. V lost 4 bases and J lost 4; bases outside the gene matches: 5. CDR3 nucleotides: TGCGCCAGCAGCCTTGACGGGACTAGCGGGGGGGCAGATACGCAGTATTTT. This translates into CASSLDGTSGGADTQYF.

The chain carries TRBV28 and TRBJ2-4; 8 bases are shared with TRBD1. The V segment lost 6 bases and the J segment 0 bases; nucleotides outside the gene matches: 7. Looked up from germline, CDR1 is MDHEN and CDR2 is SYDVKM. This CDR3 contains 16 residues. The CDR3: CASRPTGALAKNIQYF. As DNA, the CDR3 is TGTGCCAGCAGGCCGACAGGGGCGCTAGCCAAAAACATTCAGTACTTC.

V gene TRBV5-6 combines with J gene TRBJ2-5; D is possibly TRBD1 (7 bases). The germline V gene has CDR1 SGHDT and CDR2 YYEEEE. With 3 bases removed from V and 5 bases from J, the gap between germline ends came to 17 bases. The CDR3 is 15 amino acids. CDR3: CASSSGRQGMETQYF. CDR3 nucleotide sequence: TGTGCCAGCAGCTCCGGGAGACAGGGAATGGAGACCCAGTACTTC.

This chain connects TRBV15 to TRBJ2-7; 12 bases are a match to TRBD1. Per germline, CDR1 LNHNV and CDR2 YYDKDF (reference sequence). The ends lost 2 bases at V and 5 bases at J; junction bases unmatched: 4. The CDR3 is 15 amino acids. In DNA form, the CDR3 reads TGTGCCACCAGCAGATCGGGACAGGGGGCCGACGAGCAGTACTTC. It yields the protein CATSRSGQGADEQYF.

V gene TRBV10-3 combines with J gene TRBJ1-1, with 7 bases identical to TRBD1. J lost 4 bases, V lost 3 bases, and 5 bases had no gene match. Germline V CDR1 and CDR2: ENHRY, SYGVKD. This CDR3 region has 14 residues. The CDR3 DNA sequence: TGTGCCATCAGTGACAGGGGGTTAGGCACTGAAGCTTTCTTT. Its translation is CAISDRGLGTEAFF.

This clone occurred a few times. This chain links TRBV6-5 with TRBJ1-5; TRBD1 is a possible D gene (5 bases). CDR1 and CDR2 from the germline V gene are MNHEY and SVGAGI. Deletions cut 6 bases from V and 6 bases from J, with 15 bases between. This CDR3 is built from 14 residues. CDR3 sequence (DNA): TGTGCCAGCAGACCGTCGGGCGGGGGTCAGCCCCAGCATTTT. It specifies CASRPSGGGQPQHF.

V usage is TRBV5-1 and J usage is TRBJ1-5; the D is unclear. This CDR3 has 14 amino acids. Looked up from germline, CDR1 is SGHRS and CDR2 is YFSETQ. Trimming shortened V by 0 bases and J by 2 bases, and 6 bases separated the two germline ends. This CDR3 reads CASSLASGNQPQHF. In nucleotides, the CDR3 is TGCGCCAGCAGCTTGGCTTCAGGCAATCAGCCCCAGCATTTT.

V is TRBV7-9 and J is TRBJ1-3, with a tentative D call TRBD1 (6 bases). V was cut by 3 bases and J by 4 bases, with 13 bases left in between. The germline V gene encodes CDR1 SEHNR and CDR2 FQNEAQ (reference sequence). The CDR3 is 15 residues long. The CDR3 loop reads CASSFQGGAGNTIYF. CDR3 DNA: TGTGCCAGCAGCTTCCAAGGGGGAGCGGGAAACACCATATATTTT.

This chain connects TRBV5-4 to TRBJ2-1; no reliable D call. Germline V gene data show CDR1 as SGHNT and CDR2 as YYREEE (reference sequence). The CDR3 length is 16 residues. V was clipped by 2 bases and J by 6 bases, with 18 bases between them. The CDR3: CASSFEPPGPSNEQFF. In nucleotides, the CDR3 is TGTGCCAGCAGCTTTGAGCCGCCAGGCCCATCCAATGAGCAGTTCTTC.

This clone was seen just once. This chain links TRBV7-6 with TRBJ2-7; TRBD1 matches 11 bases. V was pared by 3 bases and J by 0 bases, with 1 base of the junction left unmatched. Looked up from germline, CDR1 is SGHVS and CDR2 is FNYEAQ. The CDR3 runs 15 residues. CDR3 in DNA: TGTGCCAGCAGCTTGGGACAGGGGGTCTCCTACGAGCAGTACTTC. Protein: CASSLGQGVSYEQYF.

The CDR3 coding sequence is TGCAGCGTTGCTTGGGCTAACACTGAAGCTTTCTTT. Translating gives CSVAWANTEAFF. This chain links TRBV29-1 with TRBJ1-1; D uncertain. Germline V gene lookup returns CDR1 SQVTM and CDR2 ANQGSEA. The V end was cut by 4 bases, the J end by 2 bases, with 8 bases between. The CDR3 totals 12 residues.

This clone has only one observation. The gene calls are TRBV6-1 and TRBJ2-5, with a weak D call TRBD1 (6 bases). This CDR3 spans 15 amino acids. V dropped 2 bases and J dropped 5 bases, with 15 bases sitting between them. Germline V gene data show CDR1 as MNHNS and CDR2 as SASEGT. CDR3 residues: CASSEPTGWGETQYF. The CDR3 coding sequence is TGTGCCAGCAGTGAACCGACAGGCTGGGGGGAGACCCAGTACTTC.

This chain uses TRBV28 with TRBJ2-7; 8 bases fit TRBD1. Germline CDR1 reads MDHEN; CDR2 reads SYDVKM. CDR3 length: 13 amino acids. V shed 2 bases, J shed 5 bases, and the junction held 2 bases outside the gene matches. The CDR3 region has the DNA TGTGCCAGCAGTTTACTGACAGGGGACGAGCAGTACTTC. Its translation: CASSLLTGDEQYF.

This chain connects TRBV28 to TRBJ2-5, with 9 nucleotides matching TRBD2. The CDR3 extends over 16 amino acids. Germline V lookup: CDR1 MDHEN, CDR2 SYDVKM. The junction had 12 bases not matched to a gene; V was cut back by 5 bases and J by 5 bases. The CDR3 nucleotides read TGTGCCAGCAGTCCCCATTCGCGGGGGGGCTGGGAGACCCAGTACTTC. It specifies CASSPHSRGGWETQYF.

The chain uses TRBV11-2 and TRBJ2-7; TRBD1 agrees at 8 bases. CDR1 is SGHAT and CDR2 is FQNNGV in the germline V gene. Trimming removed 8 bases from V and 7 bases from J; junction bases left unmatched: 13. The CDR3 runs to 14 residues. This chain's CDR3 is CASGTGTGLLEQYF. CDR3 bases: TGTGCCAGCGGAACCGGGACAGGCCTTTTGGAGCAGTACTTC.

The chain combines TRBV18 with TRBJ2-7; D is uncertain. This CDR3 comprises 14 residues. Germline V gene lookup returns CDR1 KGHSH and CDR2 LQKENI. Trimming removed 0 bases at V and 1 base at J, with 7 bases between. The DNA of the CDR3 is TGTGCCAGCTCACCACCGAGCTTATCCTACGAGCAGTACTTC. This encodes CASSPPSLSYEQYF. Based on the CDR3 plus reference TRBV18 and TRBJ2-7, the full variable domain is NAGVMQNPRHLVRRRGQEARLRCSPMKGHSHVYWYRQLPEEGLKFMVYLQKENIIDESGMPKERFSAEFPKEGPSILRIQQVVRGDSAAYFCASSPPSLSYEQYFGPGTRLTVT.

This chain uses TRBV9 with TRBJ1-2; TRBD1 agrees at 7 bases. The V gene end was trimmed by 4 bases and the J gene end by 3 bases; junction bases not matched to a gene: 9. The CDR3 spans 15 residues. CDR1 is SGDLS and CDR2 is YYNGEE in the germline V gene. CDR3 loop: CASSPRQGYDYGYTF. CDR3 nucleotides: TGTGCCAGCAGCCCCCGACAGGGCTACGACTATGGCTACACCTTC. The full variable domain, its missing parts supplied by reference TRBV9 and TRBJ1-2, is DSGVTQTPKHLITATGQRVTLRCSPRSGDLSVYWYQQSLDQGLQFLIQYYNGEERAKGNILERFSAQQFPDLHSELNLSSLELGDSALYFCASSPRQGYDYGYTFGSGTRLTVV.

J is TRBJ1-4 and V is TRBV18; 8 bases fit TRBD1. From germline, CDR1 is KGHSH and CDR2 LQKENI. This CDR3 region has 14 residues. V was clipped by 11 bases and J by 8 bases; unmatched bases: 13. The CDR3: CAGGPQGAEEKLFF. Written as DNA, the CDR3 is TGTGCCGGTGGACCGCAGGGGGCGGAAGAAAAACTGTTTTTT.

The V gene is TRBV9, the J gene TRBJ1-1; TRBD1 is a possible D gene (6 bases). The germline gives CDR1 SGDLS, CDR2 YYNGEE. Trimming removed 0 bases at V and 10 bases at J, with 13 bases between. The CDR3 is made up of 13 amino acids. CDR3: CASSVDRGSGAFF. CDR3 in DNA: TGTGCCAGCAGCGTAGATAGGGGGAGCGGAGCTTTCTTT.

The CDR3 sequence: CASSTGSWPEAFF. In DNA, the CDR3 is TGTGCCAGCAGCACCGGGAGTTGGCCTGAAGCTTTCTTT. The rearrangement uses TRBV11-2 and TRBJ1-1; D unresolved. The CDR3 spans 13 residues. CDR1 SGHAT and CDR2 FQNNGV come from the germline V gene. Trimming cost V 5 bases and J 6 bases, with 13 bases left between them.

In nucleotides, the CDR3 is TGTGCCAGCAGCTTGGGAGGGAGCACCGGGGAGCTGTTTTTT. Translation: CASSLGGSTGELFF. The rearrangement links TRBV5-4 to TRBJ2-2, with D possibly matching TRBD2 (5 bases). Germline assignment: CDR1 SGHNT and CDR2 YYREEE (reference sequence). The CDR3 extends over 14 amino acids. V lost 0 bases, J lost 4 bases, and 7 bases lay in between.

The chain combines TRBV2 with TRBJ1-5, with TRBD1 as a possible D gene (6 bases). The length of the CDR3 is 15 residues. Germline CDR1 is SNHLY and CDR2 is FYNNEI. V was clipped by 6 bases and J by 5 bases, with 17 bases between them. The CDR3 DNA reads TGTGCCAGCAGCGTCGGGAGGGGGGGATATCAGCCCCAGCATTTT. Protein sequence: CASSVGRGGYQPQHF.

CDR3: CASGAGLSSYNEQFF. The CDR3 nucleotides are TGTGCCAGCGGGGCAGGGCTTAGCTCCTACAATGAGCAGTTCTTC. The J gene is TRBJ2-1, the V gene TRBV6-5; TRBD1 might be the D (5 bases). The CDR3 length is 15 residues. The V end lost 8 bases, the J end lost 0 bases, and 14 bases lay between the germline ends. Looked up from germline, CDR1 is MNHEY and CDR2 is SVGAGI.